This TCR beta chain came from a study of blood T cell repertoires in COVID-19. Study details: Samples representing acute and convalescent COVID-19 were sourced from the United States, Italy and Spain. PBMCs, B-cell-depleted T cells, or T cells provided the cDNA or gDNA that made up the material.

In the study's own analysis: Amplification of reference gene primers was used by the study to estimate nucleated cell counts. TCRdb's table, derived via immunoSEQ multiplex PCR, lists solely in-frame clones and lacks some. V, J and clone size were drawn from that table, and D and trimming were deduced from the DNA. The table includes around 220,000 clones, less than 90% detected once. This CDR3 comprises 13 residues. Unmatched junction bases numbered 9, after V lost 6 bases and J lost 5 bases. The V gene's germline CDR1 is SQVTM and CDR2 ANQGSEA. The sample comprised PBMCs or T cells enriched from blood (not recorded which). The V and J genes are TRBV29-1 and TRBJ1-1; TRBD1 agrees at 7 bases. The clonotype originates from a woman aged 40 to 49 who had recovered from COVID-19. Written as DNA, the CDR3 is TGCAGCGTGAGGGACAGAAGTCTAACTGAAGCTTTCTTT. Its translation is CSVRDRSLTEAFF.